This TCR beta chain was found in a study of T cell repertoires in cytomegalovirus infection. As for the study in general: CMV infection plus the matching HLA type was flagged by public TCR beta signatures.

Study-level results: Summed frequency of shared TCR beta families picked out CMV carriers who also had the relevant HLA. The study found HLA-C-restricted CMV-specific TCR beta clonotypes dominating the ex vivo response.

Trimming took 5 bases from V and 3 from J, leaving 19 bases between them. The CDR3 consists of 16 residues. CDR1 and CDR2 from the germline V gene are SGHVS and FQNEAQ. TCRdb used MiXCR to reprocess the reads, holding one entry per CDR3 protein. This sample carries around 490,000 distinct CDR3 sequences, 26% of them seen once, and the ten largest clones take approximately 13%. This clonotype was seen a few times. The antigen remains unidentified. The sequenced sample consisted of PBMCs. This TCR came from a human donor in good health (CMV status not recorded). Some clones in this sample may be carry-over from other donors' samples. This chain connects TRBV7-8 to TRBJ1-2; the D gene is possibly TRBD1 (5 bases). CDR3 residues: CASSLRYRDGDYGYTF. The CDR3 nucleotides are TGTGCCAGCAGCCTCAGATACCGGGACGGGGACTATGGCTACACCTTC.